Listed below are T cell receptor beta chains from one sample, sequenced in a study of blood T cell repertoires in COVID-19. Sequencing used immunoSEQ multiplex PCR; TCRdb keeps in-frame clones, though not all of them. The repertoire holds some 180,000 clones, about 75% seen once, with around 7.9% in the top ten. The sample was peripheral blood. The receptors derive from a woman in her forties or fifties with active or convalescent COVID-19. Each CDR3 is given with its conserved first and last residue. D genes are given only for firm matches. A row's size may be missing; if present it is once, few, many or a size class.

CDR3 protein	CDR3 DNA	D gene	V gene	J gene	clone size
CASSRGEGNTIYF	TGTGCCAGCAGCCGGGGGGAAGGAAACACCATATATTTT	.	TRBV3-1/TRBV3-2	TRBJ1-3	.
CASSLWRGQSYGYTF	TGTGCCAGCAGTTTATGGCGGGGACAGTCCTATGGCTACACCTTC	TRBD1	TRBV28	TRBJ1-2	.
CACFPGTRNTEAFF	TGTGCCTGTTTCCCCGGGACACGGAACACTGAAGCTTTCTTT	.	TRBV30	TRBJ1-1	.
CASSPRDSEGYEQYF	TGTGCCAGTAGTCCCCGGGACTCCGAAGGCTACGAGCAGTACTTC	.	TRBV19	TRBJ2-7	.
CASSHGDIIHDF	TGTGCCAGCAGTCACGGGGACATCATCCATGACTTC	.	TRBV13	TRBJ2-7	many
CASDEAGLYGYTF	TGTGCCAGCGACGAAGCGGGGCTCTATGGCTACACCTTC	.	TRBV6-5	TRBJ1-2	.
CSAGQGAGYTF	TGCAGTGCTGGACAGGGCGCTGGCTACACCTTC	TRBD1	TRBV20-1	TRBJ1-2	.
CASSLGGLGTEAFF	TGTGCCAGCAGCTTAGGGGGGCTGGGGACTGAAGCTTTCTTT	.	TRBV11-2	TRBJ1-1	few
CAWTRGGAGYEQYF	TGTGCCTGGACCCGGGGGGGGGCCGGGTACGAGCAGTACTTC	TRBD2	TRBV30	TRBJ2-7	.
CASANFRGKETQYF	TGTGCCAGCGCGAACTTCCGGGGGAAAGAGACCCAGTACTTC	.	TRBV27	TRBJ2-5	.
CASSRDSQGQLGYTF	TGTGCCAGCAGCCGAGACTCACAGGGGCAGCTTGGCTACACCTTC	TRBD1	TRBV4-2	TRBJ1-2	.
CASSLEGRANTGELFF	TGCGCCAGCAGCTTGGAGGGCAGGGCGAACACCGGGGAGCTGTTTTTT	.	TRBV5-1	TRBJ2-2	.
CASSSGTALDPFPF	TGTGCCAGCAGTTCCGGGACAGCTCTGGACCCTTTCCCCTTC	TRBD1	TRBV6-1	TRBJ1-2	.
CASSFLAIKTGPNEKLFF	TGTGCCAGCAGCTTCCTCGCGATCAAGACAGGGCCTAATGAAAAACTGTTTTTT	TRBD1	TRBV7-2	TRBJ1-4	.
CASSPQGAGANVLTF	TGTGCCAGCAGCCCCCAGGGGGCTGGGGCCAACGTCCTGACTTTC	TRBD1	TRBV7-9	TRBJ2-6	few
CASSGQGNTGELFF	TGTGCCAGCTCGGGACAGGGGAACACCGGGGAGCTGTTTTTT	TRBD1	TRBV7-9	TRBJ2-2	.
CASSVSGSTDTQYF	TGTGCCAGCAGCGTTAGCGGGAGCACAGATACGCAGTATTTT	TRBD2	TRBV9	TRBJ2-3	once
CASSNRYSYLSGANVLTF	TGTGCCAGCAGCAACCGTTACAGTTACCTCTCTGGGGCCAACGTCCTGACTTTC	.	TRBV27	TRBJ2-6	few
CASSAQGIGTDTQYF	TGTGCCAGCAGTGCCCAGGGAATTGGCACAGATACGCAGTATTTT	.	TRBV6-2/TRBV6-3	TRBJ2-3	.
CASSTGQQPQHF	TGTGCCAGCAGTACCGGACAGCAGCCCCAGCATTTT	.	TRBV6-2/TRBV6-3	TRBJ1-5	.
CASKRNKAGNTIYF	TGTGCCAGCAAGAGGAACAAGGCTGGAAACACCATATATTTT	.	TRBV7-6	TRBJ1-3	.
CSARTGGDTGELFF	TGCAGCGCGCGAACAGGGGGGGACACCGGGGAGCTGTTTTTT	.	TRBV29-1	TRBJ2-2	.